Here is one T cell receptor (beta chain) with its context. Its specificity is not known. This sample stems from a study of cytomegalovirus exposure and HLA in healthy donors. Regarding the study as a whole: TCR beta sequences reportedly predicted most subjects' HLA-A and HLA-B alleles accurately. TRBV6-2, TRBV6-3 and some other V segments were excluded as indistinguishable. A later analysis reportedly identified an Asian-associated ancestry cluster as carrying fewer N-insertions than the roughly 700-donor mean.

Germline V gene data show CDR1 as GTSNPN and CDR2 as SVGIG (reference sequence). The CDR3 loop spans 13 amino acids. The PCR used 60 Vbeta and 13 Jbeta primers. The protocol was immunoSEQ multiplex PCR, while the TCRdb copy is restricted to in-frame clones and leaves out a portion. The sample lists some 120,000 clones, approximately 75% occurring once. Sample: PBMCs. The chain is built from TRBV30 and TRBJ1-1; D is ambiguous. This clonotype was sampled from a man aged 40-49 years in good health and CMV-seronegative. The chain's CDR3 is CVYDRVSNTEAFF. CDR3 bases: TGTGTCTACGACCGGGTTTCTAACACTGAAGCTTTCTTT. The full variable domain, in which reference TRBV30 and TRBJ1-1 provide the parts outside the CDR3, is SQTIHQWPATLVQPVGSPLSLECTVEGTSNPNLYWYRQAAGRGLQLLFYSVGIGQISSEVPQNLSASRPQDRQFILSSKKLLLSDSGFYLCVYDRVSNTEAFFGQGTRLTVV.